This is a list of T cell receptor beta chains from one sample in a study of blood T cell repertoires in COVID-19. The protocol was immunoSEQ multiplex PCR, while the TCRdb copy is restricted to in-frame clones and leaves out a portion. This table holds around 100,000 clones, about nine tenths found once. The sequenced material came from peripheral blood. The receptors originated from a man aged 50-60 years with active COVID-19. CDR3s include the opening cysteine and the closing phenylalanine or tryptophan. A D gene is named only where the DNA matches it firmly. Clone size appears in some rows only: once, few, many, or a class for an expanded clone.

J gene,CDR3 length,clone size,D gene,V gene,CDR3 DNA,CDR3 protein
TRBJ2-3,17,.,.,TRBV3-1/TRBV3-2,TGTGCCAGCAGCCAAGATCCTCGGACTGAACGCACAGATACGCAGTATTTT,CASSQDPRTERTDTQYF
TRBJ2-6,19,.,TRBD1,TRBV15,TGTGCCACCAGCAGAGATCGACAGGGGGCCCACTCTGGGGCCAACGTCCTGACTTTC,CATSRDRQGAHSGANVLTF
TRBJ2-3,15,.,TRBD2,TRBV3-1/TRBV3-2,TGTGCCAGCAGAGCCGGGACTAGCGGGACAGATACGCAGTATTTT,CASRAGTSGTDTQYF
TRBJ2-6,15,.,.,TRBV7-2,TGTGCCAGCAGCCCCGTTTCCTCTGGGGCCAACGTCCTGACTTTC,CASSPVSSGANVLTF
TRBJ1-2,14,.,TRBD1,TRBV18,TGTGCCAGCTCAGTCAACACAGGGGACCCAGTTTTCACCTTC,CASSVNTGDPVFTF
TRBJ1-1,14,.,TRBD1,TRBV5-1,TGCGCCAGCAGCCCGGGGACAGCGAACACTGAAGCTTTCTTT,CASSPGTANTEAFF
TRBJ1-6,15,.,.,TRBV11-3,TGTGCCAGCAGCGCCTCTCGGTCCTATAATTCACCCCTCCACTTT,CASSASRSYNSPLHF
TRBJ2-2,15,.,.,TRBV7-3,TGTGCCAGCAGCTTAGGGGGGTTTTACACCGGGGAGCTGTTTTTT,CASSLGGFYTGELFF
TRBJ2-2,15,.,TRBD2,TRBV6-6,TGTGCCAGCACCGATAGCGGGAGGGGGTCCGGGGAGCTGTTTTTT,CASTDSGRGSGELFF
TRBJ2-7,13,.,.,TRBV10-3,TGTGCCATCAACAGGGACGGCGCCTACGAGCAGTACTTC,CAINRDGAYEQYF
TRBJ1-1,13,.,.,TRBV12-3/TRBV12-4,TGTGCCAGCAGTTCCCCGGGTCAAAAAGAAGCTTTCTTT,CASSSPGQKEAFF
TRBJ2-7,13,once,TRBD2,TRBV18,TGTGCCAGCTCACTGACCCGGGGGGTCGAGCAGTACTTC,CASSLTRGVEQYF
TRBJ2-2,14,.,.,TRBV2,TGTGCCAGCAAAAGACAAACGAACACCGGGGAGCTGTTTTTT,CASKRQTNTGELFF
TRBJ2-1,14,.,.,TRBV5-1,TGCGCCAGCAGCTTGAGGCAGGCCTACAATGAGCAGTTCTTC,CASSLRQAYNEQFF
TRBJ2-5,14,.,.,TRBV7-9,TGTGCCAGCAGCTTAGCTAGCTTAGGAGAGACCCAGTACTTC,CASSLASLGETQYF
TRBJ2-1,15,.,.,TRBV4-1,TGCGCCAGCAGCCAAGGAATAAGCGCGGACAATGAGCAGTTCTTC,CASSQGISADNEQFF
TRBJ2-1,21,.,TRBD2,TRBV7-2,TGTGCCAGCAGCTTAGCGCCCCCATGGACTAGCTCCTATGTCCAACCAAATGAGCAGTTCTTC,CASSLAPPWTSSYVQPNEQFF
TRBJ2-1,15,.,TRBD2,TRBV9,TGTGCCAGCAGCGCGCGGGAGAGGAGGCACAATGAGCAGTTCTTC,CASSARERRHNEQFF
TRBJ2-7,14,.,.,TRBV5-1,TGCGCCAGCAGCCCGGGACATTCTTCGGGGGAGCAGTACTTC,CASSPGHSSGEQYF
TRBJ1-1,16,.,.,TRBV9,TGTGCCAGCAGCCCCCCCCCGGAGGGGATTTCCCCTGAAGCTTTCTTT,CASSPPPEGISPEAFF
TRBJ2-6,18,.,.,TRBV7-8,TGTGCCAGCAGCCCCATTCAGGGGAGGGGGTCTGGGGCCAACGTCCTGACTTTC,CASSPIQGRGSGANVLTF
TRBJ1-5,15,.,.,TRBV21-1,TGTGCCAGCAGCAAAGAAGGGGGCCTCGAACAGCCCCAGCATTTT,CASSKEGGLEQPQHF
TRBJ2-3,17,.,.,TRBV15,TGTGCCACCAGCAGAGATCGGAGGGAGCCTGACCCAGATACGCAGTATTTT,CATSRDRREPDPDTQYF
TRBJ2-2,16,.,.,TRBV9,TGTGCCAGCAGCGTAGTAGACAGAGCAACCACCGGGGAGCTGTTTTTT,CASSVVDRATTGELFF
TRBJ2-1,17,.,TRBD1,TRBV5-1,TGCGCCAGCAGCTTGATCCTGACAGGGTTGTCCTACAATGAGCAGTTCTTC,CASSLILTGLSYNEQFF